This record concerns one T cell receptor beta chain sequence. Germline assignment: CDR1 SGHDN and CDR2 FVKESK. This CDR3 has 14 amino acids. With V trimmed by 2 bases and J by 10 bases, 8 bases remained unmatched. The sample originates from a study of blood T cell repertoires in COVID-19. This table comes from immunoSEQ multiplex PCR, and its TCRdb copy is limited to in-frame clones, with some not included. The sample has about 120,000 clones; around 90% are singletons. V usage is TRBV14 and J usage is TRBJ1-1, with TRBD1 matching 9 bases. The sequence was collected from a woman between 55 and 75 years old with COVID-19, enrolled during active disease. The sample consisted of peripheral blood. The CDR3 loop reads CASSQNNRGRGAFF. The CDR3 nucleotides are TGTGCCAGCAGCCAAAACAACAGGGGGCGAGGAGCTTTCTTT.